What follows describes a single T cell receptor beta chain. Its antigen remains unknown. Mismatch with germline at one junction end may stem from a read error. This sample is part of a study of Graves' ophthalmopathy and Graves' hyperthyroidism. The study, taken as a whole, reports: Blood repertoires reportedly contained most expanded thyroid clonotypes above 0.001 frequency.

A volume of over 9 ml of fresh peripheral blood supplied the PBMCs. CDR3 regions of TCR beta were amplified from RNA transcripts. HTBI-primed first-round RT-PCR preceded second-round multiplex PCR. TCRdb fed the multiplex PCR reads into MiXCR, producing one record per CDR3 protein. The sample yields 650,000 to 800,000 distinct CDR3 sequences, over 40% seen once. The CDR3 consists of 15 residues. CDR1 and CDR2 (germline): SGHTA, FQGNSA. Sequenced material: peripheral blood. The TCR was taken from an adult man with Graves' ophthalmopathy. This chain connects TRBV7-2 to TRBJ1-4; a possible D gene is TRBD1 (5 bases). This CDR3 is CTSSQVGAANEKLFF. The CDR3 nucleotides are TGCACCAGCAGCCAAGTCGGGGCAGCAAATGAAAAACTGTTTTTT. The whole variable domain, remainder taken from reference TRBV7-2 and TRBJ1-4, is GAGVSQSPSNKVTEKGKDVELRCDPISGHTALYWYRQSLGQGLEFLIYFQGNSAPDKSGLPSDRFSAERTGGSVSTLTIQRTQQEDSAVYLCTSSQVGAANEKLFFGSGTQLSVL.